The 27 T cell receptor beta chains presented below share a single source sample, sequenced in a study of blood T cell repertoires in COVID-19 (dated by TCRdb to 2020 to 2022). The library was made by the immunoSEQ multiplex PCR assay. As stored in TCRdb, this immuneACCESS dataset retains in-frame rearrangements with V and J assigned. A fraction of the clones does not appear; measured against another copy, unresolved V genes explain less than half of the discrepancy, and the remainder lacks a known reason. The sample has 120,000 to 150,000 clones on record, over 75% of them singletons. Roughly 3.9% of the sample is taken by the ten largest. The sample comprised PBMCs or T cells enriched from blood (not recorded which). These receptors were collected from a man over 45 in a cohort exposed to, infected with or recovered from COVID-19 (not recorded which).

The chain has TRBV24-1 and TRBJ2-2; TRBD1 aligns across 10 bases. This CDR3 has 15 amino acids. CDR1 is KGHDR and CDR2 is SFDVKD in the germline V gene. V dropped 7 bases and J dropped 5; count of bases not matched to a gene: 6. CDR3 DNA sequence: TGTGCCACCAGGGGGACGGGACAGGGGACCGGGGAGCTGTTTTTT. It translates to CATRGTGQGTGELFF.

CDR3 loop: CSARGVDTF. CDR3 DNA sequence: TGCAGTGCTAGAGGAGTCGACACCTTC. The chain employs TRBV20-1 and TRBJ1-2, with no clear D. CDR3 length: 9 amino acids. Germline V gene lookup returns CDR1 DFQATT and CDR2 SNEGSKA (reference sequence). Trimming cost V 1 base and J 12 bases, with 6 bases left between them.

The rearrangement links TRBV7-9 to TRBJ2-5, with 9 bases identical to TRBD2. The V gene's germline CDR1 is SEHNR and CDR2 FQNEAQ (reference sequence). V was pared by 5 bases and J by 1 base, with 8 bases of the junction left unmatched. The CDR3 extends over 16 amino acids. In DNA form, the CDR3 reads TGTGCCAGCAGCAAATTCTCTAGCGGGGTCCAAGAGACCCAGTACTTC. Its translation is CASSKFSSGVQETQYF.

The genes are TRBV28 and TRBJ1-3; possible D gene TRBD1, 6 bases. The CDR3 totals 14 residues. Per the germline V gene, CDR1 is MDHEN and CDR2 is SYDVKM. The V end lost 6 bases, the J end lost 7 bases, and 16 bases lay between the germline ends. The CDR3 sequence: CASSTDSRGNTIYF. CDR3 sequence (DNA): TGTGCCAGCAGCACGGACTCTAGGGGGAACACCATATATTTT. Full variable domain (missing parts from reference TRBV28 and TRBJ1-3): DVKVTQSSRYLVKRTGEKVFLECVQDMDHENMFWYRQDPGLGLRLIYFSYDVKMKEKGDIPEGYSVSREKKERFSLILESASTNQTSMYLCASSTDSRGNTIYFGEGSWLTVV.

This clone was observed once. This chain joins TRBV30 and TRBJ2-7, with a tentative D call TRBD2 (5 bases). V lost 1 base and J lost 3, with 7 bases in between. The CDR3 is made up of 12 amino acids. The germline CDR1 and CDR2 sequences are GTSNPN and SVGIG (reference sequence). The CDR3 sequence is CAWSGGVYEQYF. The CDR3 bases are TGTGCCTGGAGTGGGGGAGTCTACGAGCAGTACTTC.

V and J are TRBV19 and TRBJ2-7; TRBD2 matches at 8 bases. CDR1 is LNHDA and CDR2 is SQIVND in the germline V gene (reference sequence). The CDR3 covers 14 residues. V shed 10 bases, J shed 5 bases, and the junction held 13 bases outside the gene matches. CDR3 sequence: CATEGSGRGDEQYF. The DNA for the CDR3 is TGTGCCACCGAAGGGAGCGGGAGAGGTGACGAGCAGTACTTC. Full variable domain (remainder filled in from reference TRBV19 and TRBJ2-7): DGGITQSPKYLFRKEGQNVTLSCEQNLNHDAMYWYRQDPGQGLRLIYYSQIVNDFQKGDIAEGYSVSREKKESFPLTVTSAQKNPTAFYLCATEGSGRGDEQYFGPGTRLTVT.

This clone was observed many times. V is TRBV5-6 and J is TRBJ1-6; 10 bases map to TRBD1. Looked up from germline, CDR1 is SGHDT and CDR2 is YYEEEE. The CDR3 loop spans 16 amino acids. The junction had 7 bases not matched to a gene; V was cut back by 0 bases and J by 10 bases. In DNA, the CDR3 is TGTGCCAGCAGCTTGGACCTGGGACAGGGGAGGTCACCCCTCCACTTT. Encoded protein: CASSLDLGQGRSPLHF.

The chain employs TRBV19 and TRBJ2-3; tentatively, D is TRBD2 (6 bases). The germline V gene encodes CDR1 LNHDA and CDR2 SQIVND (reference sequence). This CDR3 is built from 14 residues. Deletions cut 7 bases from V and 6 bases from J, with 17 bases between. CDR3 protein: CASTAEGTGDTQYF. Here the CDR3 DNA reads TGTGCCAGTACCGCGGAGGGGACGGGCGATACGCAGTATTTT.

The chain employs TRBV27 and TRBJ1-5; no clear D gene. Germline assignment: CDR1 MNHEY and CDR2 SMNVEV (reference sequence). V was cut by 5 bases and J by 9 bases, with 17 bases left in between. The CDR3 contains 14 residues. Here the CDR3 DNA reads TGTGCCAGCAGTCCACCCCGATTTGGGAGGCCCCAGCATTTT. Translation gives CASSPPRFGRPQHF.

The genes are TRBV30 and TRBJ2-2, with 7 bases identical to TRBD1. After removal of 2 bases from V and 7 bases from J, the junction contained 7 bases not matched to a gene. CDR1 GTSNPN and CDR2 SVGIG come from the germline V gene (reference sequence). This CDR3 has 14 amino acids. Here the CDR3 reads CAWSRGQLVGELFF. The DNA for the CDR3 is TGTGCCTGGAGTAGGGGACAGCTGGTCGGGGAGCTGTTTTTT.

V is TRBV11-3 and J is TRBJ2-1; D is unclear. The CDR3 sequence is 14 residues long. Trimming removed 2 bases at V and 8 bases at J, with 13 bases between. Looked up from germline, CDR1 is SGHNT and CDR2 is YENEEA. The CDR3 DNA is TGTGCCAGCAGCTTAATCCGGAGCAGCCATGAGCAGTTCTTC. Protein product: CASSLIRSSHEQFF.

This chain links TRBV28 with TRBJ2-4, with D uncertain. Trimming left V 6 bases short and J 2 bases short, with 11 bases between. CDR3 length equals 14 residues. Germline V gene sequence: CDR1 MDHEN, CDR2 SYDVKM. CDR3 amino acids: CASSQTSTKNIQYF. CDR3 nucleotide sequence: TGTGCCAGCAGCCAAACTTCTACCAAAAACATTCAGTACTTC.

This chain links TRBV2 with TRBJ1-6; 9 bases map to TRBD1. Germline values: CDR1 SNHLY, CDR2 FYNNEI. The ends lost 7 bases at V and 7 bases at J; junction bases unmatched: 14. The CDR3 spans 17 residues. CDR3 amino acids: CASILRPLTGGNSPLHF. The CDR3 coding sequence is TGTGCCAGCATTCTCAGACCCTTGACAGGGGGGAATTCACCCCTCCACTTT.

The chain uses TRBV3-1 (or the pseudogene TRBV3-2) and TRBJ2-5; D remains unclear. CDR1 and CDR2 from the germline V gene are LGHDT and YNNKEL (reference sequence). Trimming pared 5 bases from V and 7 bases from J, leaving 5 bases between. CDR3 length: 10 residues. CDR3 in DNA: TGTGCCAGCAGCTCGAGGACCCAGTACTTC. Protein product: CASSSRTQYF.

CDR3 DNA sequence: TGTGCCAGCTCACCGACTAGTTCCCCCTACGAGCAGTACTTC. Translated, it gives CASSPTSSPYEQYF. The chain employs TRBV18 and TRBJ2-7; D may be TRBD2 (6 bases). The V gene's germline CDR1 is KGHSH and CDR2 LQKENI. The V end lost 3 bases, the J end lost 2 bases, and 11 bases lay between the germline ends. The CDR3 consists of 14 residues.

V gene TRBV6-4 combines with J gene TRBJ2-1, with D possibly TRBD1 on 7 matching bases. Germline assignment: CDR1 MRHNA and CDR2 SNTAGT. V was cut by 2 bases and J by 7 bases, with 12 bases left in between. This CDR3 contains 14 residues. In DNA, the CDR3 is TGTGCCAGCAGTGACGGCAGGGGGGTTAATGAGCAGTTCTTC. Encoded protein: CASSDGRGVNEQFF.

This CDR3 is CASSTSQAEKLFF. CDR3 nucleotide sequence: TGTGCCAGCAGTACAAGCCAGGCTGAAAAACTGTTTTTT. The J gene is TRBJ1-4, the V gene TRBV3-1 (or the pseudogene TRBV3-2), with D uncertain. Germline CDR1 reads LGHDT; CDR2 reads YNNKEL (reference sequence). Trimming stripped 6 bases from V and 7 bases from J, with 12 bases between. The CDR3 runs 13 residues.

This clone came up a few times. The chain uses TRBV7-9 and TRBJ1-6; TRBD1 matches at 8 bases. The CDR3 is 14 residues long. Germline trimming cut 3 bases from V and 5 bases from J; bases unmatched to any gene: 0. The germline gives CDR1 SEHNR, CDR2 FQNEAQ (reference sequence). Here the CDR3 DNA reads TGTGCCAGCAGCTTGGGACAGGATAATTCACCCCTCCACTTT. Translation: CASSLGQDNSPLHF.

V and J are TRBV7-2 and TRBJ1-1; TRBD1 is a possible D gene (5 bases). Germline-derived CDR1 and CDR2 are SGHTA and FQGNSA. The V end lost 4 bases, the J end lost 2 bases, and 8 bases lay between the germline ends. The CDR3 is made up of 13 amino acids. CDR3 amino acids: CASSSRDNTEAFF. CDR3 coding DNA: TGTGCCAGCAGCTCCAGGGATAACACTGAAGCTTTCTTT.

This rearrangement joins TRBV15 to TRBJ2-3; tentatively, D is TRBD2 (6 bases). The CDR3 runs to 14 residues. The germline CDR1 and CDR2 sequences are LNHNV and YYDKDF (reference sequence). V was cut by 6 bases and J by 2 bases, with 12 bases left in between. The CDR3 reads CATRVEGYTDTQYF. The CDR3 DNA follows: TGTGCCACCAGGGTGGAGGGATACACAGATACGCAGTATTTT.

The genes are TRBV6-1 and TRBJ2-4, with D tentatively TRBD1 (6 bases). Germline V CDR1 and CDR2: MNHNS, SASEGT. V was cut by 0 bases and J by 9 bases, with 12 bases left in between. This CDR3 is 14 amino acids long. CDR3 coding DNA: TGTGCCAGCAGTGAAGCGGGGACACCGGCCATTCAGTACTTC. It yields the protein CASSEAGTPAIQYF.

This clone was detected once. The chain recombines TRBV28 with TRBJ2-7; 10 bases line up with TRBD2. Per the germline V gene, CDR1 is MDHEN and CDR2 is SYDVKM. This CDR3 comprises 15 residues. With V trimmed by 5 bases and J by 6 bases, 10 bases remained unmatched. For the CDR3, the DNA is TGTGCCAGCAGTCCTCCCGGTCTAGCGGGAGCCGAGCAGTACTTC. It encodes CASSPPGLAGAEQYF.

The rearrangement uses TRBV11-2 and TRBJ1-1; TRBD1 matches 7 bases. This CDR3 contains 15 residues. V lost 5 bases to trimming and J lost 0 bases; unmatched junction nucleotides: 6. The V gene's germline CDR1 is SGHAT and CDR2 FQNNGV. The CDR3, as DNA: TGTGCCAGCAGCCTGGGACAGCTCATGAACACTGAAGCTTTCTTT. Its translation is CASSLGQLMNTEAFF.

This clone was picked up a small number of times. The chain recombines TRBV28 with TRBJ2-7; a possible D gene is TRBD2 (5 bases). CDR1 and CDR2 (germline): MDHEN, SYDVKM. The CDR3 has 12 residues. Trimming removed 11 bases at V and 3 bases at J, with 14 bases between. CDR3 residues: CACRGRVYEQYF. Here the CDR3 DNA reads TGTGCCTGCCGAGGGCGAGTCTACGAGCAGTACTTC.

The CDR3 sequence: CASSLELTGEVDTQYF. CDR3 coding DNA: TGTGCCAGCAGCTTAGAATTGACGGGAGAGGTAGATACGCAGTATTTT. V usage is TRBV7-9 and J usage is TRBJ2-3, with D tentatively TRBD2 (6 bases). This CDR3 spans 16 amino acids. V shed 1 base and J shed 5 bases, with 16 bases lying between them. CDR1 and CDR2 (germline): SEHNR, FQNEAQ (reference sequence).

The rearrangement links TRBV27 to TRBJ2-1, with a possible D match to TRBD2 (5 bases). V lost 3 bases and J 9 bases, leaving 12 bases between the germline ends. Germline V gene data show CDR1 as MNHEY and CDR2 as SMNVEV (reference sequence). This CDR3 has 13 amino acids. CDR3 coding DNA: TGTGCCAGCAGTTTTCGGGGAGAGGGTGAGCAGTTCTTC. This sequence encodes CASSFRGEGEQFF.

This clone was recorded a few times. The rearrangement joins TRBV4-3 to TRBJ2-3, with a weak D call TRBD2 (7 bases). The ends were cut back, 3 bases at V and 4 bases at J, with 20 bases in the middle. This CDR3 is built from 17 residues. Looked up from germline, CDR1 is LGHNA and CDR2 is YSLEER. As DNA, the CDR3 is TGCGCCAGCAGCCAGGGGGCCGGGGGGCCTAGGGCAGATACGCAGTATTTT. Protein: CASSQGAGGPRADTQYF.